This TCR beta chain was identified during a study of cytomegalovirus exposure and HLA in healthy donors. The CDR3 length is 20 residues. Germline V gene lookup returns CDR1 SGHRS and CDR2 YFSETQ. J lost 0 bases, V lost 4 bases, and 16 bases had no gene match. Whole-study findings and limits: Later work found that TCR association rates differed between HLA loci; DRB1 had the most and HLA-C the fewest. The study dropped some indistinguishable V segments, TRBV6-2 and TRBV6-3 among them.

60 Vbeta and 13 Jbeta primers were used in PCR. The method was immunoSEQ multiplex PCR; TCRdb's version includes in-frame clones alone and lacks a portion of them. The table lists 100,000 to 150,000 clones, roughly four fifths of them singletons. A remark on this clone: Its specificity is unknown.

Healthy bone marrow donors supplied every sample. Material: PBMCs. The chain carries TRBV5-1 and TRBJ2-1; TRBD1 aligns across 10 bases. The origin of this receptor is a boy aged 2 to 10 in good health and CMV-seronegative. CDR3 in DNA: TGCGCCAGCAGCCCTCCGGCCTCCGGGACAGGGGTTAGCTCCTACAATGAGCAGTTCTTC. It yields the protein CASSPPASGTGVSSYNEQFF.